The T cell receptor (beta chain) described here comes from a study of CD8+CD57+ T cells in acquired aplastic anemia. Individuals selected for sequencing had exhibited CD8+CD57+ cell expansion on flow cytometry. Every patient had severe acquired aplastic anemia. Blood was sampled before the patients had received any therapy. From germline, CDR1 is SGHRS and CDR2 YFSETQ. V dropped 0 bases and J dropped 7; count of bases not matched to a gene: 5. CDR3 length: 15 amino acids. CDR3 and TCR beta VDJ profiling relied on genomic DNA as the template. One entry per CDR3 protein, called by TCRdb with MiXCR from the reads. The sample records approximately 220,000 distinct CDR3 sequences, under 50% being singletons.

This chain uses TRBV5-1 with TRBJ2-7; 12 nucleotides match TRBD2. The sequencing input was sorted CD4+, CD8+, or CD8+CD57+ T cells (not recorded which) from PBMCs. This sequence was found in a human donor with aplastic anemia. The CDR3, as DNA: TGCGCCAGCAGCTTGGCCCTAGCGGGGGGGGAAGAGCAGTACTTC. It yields the protein CASSLALAGGEEQYF.